A single sample is the source of the 25 T cell receptor beta chains below, sequenced in a study of naive and memory T cell subsets. The SP2 primer and nested alpha and beta constant region primers amplified ligated cDNA in four rounds. MiXCR, run by TCRdb on the 5' RACE reads, gives a single entry per CDR3 protein. The sample carries about 32,000 distinct CDR3 sequences, over 15% recorded once. TCR cDNA received a 3' ligated oligonucleotide that carried a UMI. The receptors were gathered from a female donor in good health.

This clonotype was counted at least ten times. This chain joins TRBV29-1 and TRBJ2-3, with D perhaps matching TRBD1 (6 bases). The CDR3 covers 13 residues. Germline V gene sequence: CDR1 SQVTM, CDR2 ANQGSEA. V gave up 7 bases and J gave up 0 bases, with 11 bases separating them. CDR3 sequence: CSGTETSTDTQYF. DNA for the CDR3: TGCAGCGGGACAGAGACTAGCACAGATACGCAGTATTTT.

This clonotype was detected ten times or more. The chain recombines TRBV10-3 with TRBJ2-1; TRBD1 matches at 11 bases. The CDR3 totals 15 residues. V shed 4 bases, J shed 8 bases, and the junction held 7 bases outside the gene matches. The V gene's germline CDR1 is ENHRY and CDR2 SYGVKD. This CDR3 is CAISVRDRGSDEQFF. CDR3 in DNA: TGTGCCATCAGTGTGAGGGACAGGGGGAGCGATGAGCAGTTCTTC.

DNA for the CDR3: TGTGCCAGCAGTTTGACAGGGGTGGGGGAGCAGTACTTC. It codes for CASSLTGVGEQYF. The J gene is TRBJ2-7, the V gene TRBV12-3 or TRBV12-4; TRBD1 aligns across 8 bases. The junction had 5 bases not matched to a gene; V was cut back by 3 bases and J by 7 bases. The CDR3 sequence is 13 residues long.

This clonotype showed up just a few times. This chain connects TRBV10-3 to TRBJ2-3, with TRBD2 matching over 11 bases. In germline, CDR1 is ENHRY, CDR2 SYGVKD. CDR3 size: 16 residues. Germline trimming cut 5 bases from V and 2 bases from J; bases unmatched to any gene: 6. The CDR3 here is CAISRTSGQVTDTQYF. The CDR3 bases are TGTGCCATCAGTAGGACTAGCGGGCAGGTCACAGATACGCAGTATTTT.

The chain recombines TRBV20-1 with TRBJ2-7; possible D gene TRBD1, 6 bases. This CDR3 contains 15 residues. Germline CDR1 reads DFQATT; CDR2 reads SNEGSKA (reference sequence). V shed 3 bases and J shed 0 bases, with 15 bases lying between them. This CDR3 reads CSASKKDSFSYEQYF. DNA for the CDR3: TGCAGTGCTAGCAAAAAGGACAGCTTCTCCTACGAGCAGTACTTC.

This clonotype is classed as medium-sized. The chain recombines TRBV3-1 with TRBJ1-4; 11 nucleotides line up with TRBD1. This CDR3 is built from 15 residues. The germline gives CDR1 LGHDT, CDR2 YNNKEL (reference sequence). Trimming removed 4 bases from V and 5 bases from J; junction bases left unmatched: 3. CDR3: CASSPRDRGNEKLFF. As DNA, the CDR3 is TGTGCCAGCAGCCCCCGGGACAGGGGGAATGAAAAACTGTTTTTT.

This clonotype has just a few counts. The rearrangement joins TRBV7-3 to TRBJ2-1; 8 nucleotides agree with TRBD1. Germline lookup yields CDR1 SGHTA and CDR2 FQGTGA. The CDR3 length is 14 residues. The V gene end was trimmed by 3 bases and the J gene end by 4 bases; junction bases not matched to a gene: 2. CDR3 residues: CASSLRQGYNEQFF. The CDR3 region has the DNA TGTGCCAGCAGCTTGAGACAGGGGTACAATGAGCAGTTCTTC.

This clonotype has only a few counts. The V and J genes are TRBV12-3 or TRBV12-4 and TRBJ1-1; 7 bases align to TRBD1. V lost 6 bases and J lost 6; bases outside the gene matches: 7. The CDR3 consists of 13 residues. The CDR3 DNA follows: TGTGCCAGCAGGACAAACAGGGGCGCTGAAGCTTTCTTT. Its translation is CASRTNRGAEAFF.

By proportion, this clonotype is medium-sized (0.01 to 0.1%). The chain couples TRBV29-1 to TRBJ1-1; 7 bases line up with TRBD1. Germline V gene sequence: CDR1 SQVTM, CDR2 ANQGSEA. The CDR3 extends over 12 amino acids. V lost 1 base and J lost 7; bases outside the gene matches: 3. CDR3 region: CSVEARGYEAFF. DNA of the CDR3: TGCAGCGTTGAAGCCAGGGGGTATGAAGCTTTCTTT.

This clonotype was recorded at least ten times. CDR3 in amino acids: CASSDGQSTDTQYF. CDR3 bases: TGTGCCAGCAGTGACGGACAGAGCACAGATACGCAGTATTTT. The genes are TRBV6-4 and TRBJ2-3; D might be TRBD1 (6 bases). The V end lost 2 bases, the J end lost 0 bases, and 6 bases lay between the germline ends. Germline values: CDR1 MRHNA, CDR2 SNTAGT. The CDR3 sequence is 14 residues long.

The sample holds many counts of this clonotype. This chain uses TRBV2 with TRBJ2-1, with 11 bases aligning to TRBD2. There are 14 residues in the CDR3. Losses at the gene ends were 5 bases for V and 4 bases for J; bases not matched to a gene: 1. The V gene's germline CDR1 is SNHLY and CDR2 FYNNEI. CDR3 amino acids: CASSSSGGYNEQFF. Here the CDR3 DNA reads TGTGCCAGCAGTTCTAGCGGGGGGTACAATGAGCAGTTCTTC.

This clonotype was seen more than once but under ten times. The chain recombines TRBV7-2 with TRBJ2-5; D might be TRBD1 (5 bases). Trimming cost V 2 bases and J 5 bases, with 18 bases left between them. Germline V gene lookup returns CDR1 SGHTA and CDR2 FQGNSA. This CDR3 contains 16 residues. The CDR3 loop reads CASSLFGRAVQETQYF. In nucleotides, the CDR3 is TGTGCCAGCAGCTTATTCGGCAGGGCGGTTCAGGAGACCCAGTACTTC.

This clonotype has a handful of counts. This sequence joins TRBV20-1 and TRBJ2-1; 8 bases fit TRBD2. The CDR3 is made up of 15 amino acids. Germline CDR1 is DFQATT and CDR2 is SNEGSKA (reference sequence). The V gene end was trimmed by 6 bases and the J gene end by 10 bases; junction bases not matched to a gene: 17. CDR3 residues: CSAKVRLANGLEQFF. The CDR3 DNA is TGCAGTGCGAAAGTGAGACTAGCGAATGGGTTAGAGCAGTTCTTC.

This clonotype was picked up many times. CDR3 loop: CASSSGRYSPLHF. The CDR3 DNA reads as TGTGCCAGCAGTTCCGGGAGGTATTCACCCCTCCACTTT. The chain carries TRBV6-5 and TRBJ1-6; D is uncertain. The CDR3 totals 13 residues. The germline V gene has CDR1 MNHEY and CDR2 SVGAGI. Trimming cost V 4 bases and J 8 bases, with 9 bases left between them.

CDR3 amino acids: CASSRERRDSGFYEQYF. In DNA form, the CDR3 reads TGTGCCAGCAGCCGGGAACGAAGGGACAGCGGGTTCTACGAGCAGTACTTC. The chain is built from TRBV4-2 and TRBJ2-7; TRBD1 might be the D (7 bases). Germline V CDR1 and CDR2: LGHNA, YNFKEQ. The V end was cut by 4 bases, the J end by 3 bases, with 22 bases between. The CDR3 is 17 amino acids.

This chain uses TRBV7-9 with TRBJ2-1; 10 bases line up with TRBD2. The CDR3 length is 16 residues. The V gene's germline CDR1 is SEHNR and CDR2 FQNEAQ (reference sequence). The J segment lost 6 bases and the V segment lost 7 bases, leaving 12 bases of the junction unmatched. CDR3 bases: TGTGCCAGCATCCCTCTAAGCGGGGGGGCCGGCAATGAGCAGTTCTTC. This translates into CASIPLSGGAGNEQFF.

This clonotype was picked up a small number of times. CDR3 sequence: CSAPSGGKNIQYF. CDR3 DNA: TGCAGTGCTCCGAGCGGGGGGAAAAACATTCAGTACTTC. The chain couples TRBV20-1 to TRBJ2-4, with 9 bases aligning to TRBD2. Trimming at V came to 5 bases and at J to 4 bases, leaving 3 bases not matched to a gene. The CDR3 sequence is 13 residues long. Germline loops: CDR1 DFQATT, CDR2 SNEGSKA (reference sequence).

This clonotype came up many times. The V gene is TRBV27, the J gene TRBJ2-3, with a weak D call TRBD2 (6 bases). CDR3 length equals 13 residues. CDR1 is MNHEY, CDR2 SMNVEV, per germline (reference sequence). The V gene lost 6 bases and the J gene lost 6 bases, with 13 bases spanning the gap. DNA of the CDR3: TGTGCCAGCAGGAGGGAAGGAGGGGATACGCAGTATTTT. Translation: CASRREGGDTQYF.

This clonotype was found a few times. The J gene is TRBJ2-5, the V gene TRBV11-1, with 8 positions matching TRBD2. The length of the CDR3 is 14 residues. The germline gives CDR1 SGHAT, CDR2 FQDESV (reference sequence). V shed 5 bases and J 5 bases; nucleotides not matched to a gene: 7. Here the CDR3 DNA reads TGTGCCAGCAGCAAGCCGGGACTAGAGGAGACCCAGTACTTC. Its translation is CASSKPGLEETQYF.

The genes are TRBV5-1 and TRBJ1-5; maybe TRBD1 (5 bases). Deletions cut 5 bases from V and 3 bases from J, with 27 bases between. Germline lookup yields CDR1 SGHRS and CDR2 YFSETQ. This CDR3 has 19 amino acids. The CDR3 reads CASSRTETALLGHNQPQHF. For the CDR3, the DNA is TGCGCCAGCAGTAGAACAGAGACAGCCCTTTTAGGCCACAATCAGCCCCAGCATTTT.

This clonotype appeared many times. J is TRBJ1-5 and V is TRBV5-8; D is perhaps TRBD1 (6 bases). V lost 4 bases and J lost 7, with 21 bases in between. CDR3 length equals 16 residues. In germline, CDR1 is SGHTS, CDR2 YDEGEE. CDR3 sequence (DNA): TGTGCCAGCAGCCCTCCCGGGGGGCAGGTAGGGCAGCCCCAGCATTTT. Amino acid sequence: CASSPPGGQVGQPQHF.

This clonotype was detected a few times. The J gene is TRBJ2-1, the V gene TRBV9; 9 positions agree with TRBD2. This CDR3 has 15 residues. Trimming cost V 0 bases and J 4 bases; bases outside gene matches: 2. Germline CDR1 reads SGDLS; CDR2 reads YYNGEE. The CDR3 nucleotides are TGTGCCAGCAGCGTAGAGCTAGCGGGGTACAATGAGCAGTTCTTC. Translated: CASSVELAGYNEQFF.

At least ten counts were recorded for this clonotype. J is TRBJ2-1 and V is TRBV6-5; D is unclear. The CDR3 has 17 amino acids. The germline gives CDR1 MNHEY, CDR2 SVGAGI. The ends were cut back, 0 bases at V and 4 bases at J, with 16 bases in the middle. The CDR3 nucleotides read TGTGCCAGCAGTTACTCGATATGGGGATTGGGTTACAATGAGCAGTTCTTC. It yields the protein CASSYSIWGLGYNEQFF.

This clonotype showed up many times. The genes are TRBV11-2 and TRBJ1-6; D unclear. Germline CDR1 SGHAT, CDR2 FQNNGV. V lost 1 base and J 10 bases, leaving 14 bases between the germline ends. CDR3 length: 15 amino acids. In DNA, the CDR3 is TGTGCCAGCAGCTTAGTGGGGATCGGTCGGTCACCCCTCCACTTT. It yields the protein CASSLVGIGRSPLHF.

V gene TRBV7-3 combines with J gene TRBJ2-1; 15 bases are shared with TRBD2. In germline, CDR1 is SGHTA, CDR2 FQGTGA. The CDR3 is made up of 17 amino acids. J was trimmed by 6 bases and V by 1 base; bases with no gene match: 4. CDR3 region: CASSLRTSGGAGNEQFF. For the CDR3, the DNA is TGTGCCAGCAGCTTAAGGACTAGCGGGGGGGCCGGCAATGAGCAGTTCTTC.